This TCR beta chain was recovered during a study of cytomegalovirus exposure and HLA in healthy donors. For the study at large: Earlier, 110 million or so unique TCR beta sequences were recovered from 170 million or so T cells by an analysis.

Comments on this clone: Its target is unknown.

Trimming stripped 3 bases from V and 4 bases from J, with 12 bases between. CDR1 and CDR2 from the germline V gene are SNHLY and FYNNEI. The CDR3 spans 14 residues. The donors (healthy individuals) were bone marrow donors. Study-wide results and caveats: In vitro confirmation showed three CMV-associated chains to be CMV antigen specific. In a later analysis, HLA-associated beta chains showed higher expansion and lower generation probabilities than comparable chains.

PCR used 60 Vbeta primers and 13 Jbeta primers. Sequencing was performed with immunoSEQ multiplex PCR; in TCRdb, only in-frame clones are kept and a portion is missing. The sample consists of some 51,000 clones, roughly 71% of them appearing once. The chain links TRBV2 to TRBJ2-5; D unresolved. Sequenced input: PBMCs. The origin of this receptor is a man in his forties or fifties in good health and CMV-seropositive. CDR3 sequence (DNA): TGTGCCAGCAGTGAGGATAGAAGCGCAGAGACCCAGTACTTC. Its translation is CASSEDRSAETQYF.